The present entry profiles one TCR beta chain with its context. Its antigen is still unknown. Trimming at V came to 4 bases and at J to 3 bases, leaving 11 bases not matched to a gene. The length of the CDR3 is 18 residues. Per the germline V gene, CDR1 is MGHRA and CDR2 is YSYEKL. Measured with immunoSEQ multiplex PCR; TCRdb has only the in-frame clones, and not every one. The table records about 350,000 clones, roughly 81% of them present only once. This entry is derived from a study of Ad26.COV2.S vaccination and SARS-CoV-2 variants. Study findings and constraints: There was reportedly substantial breadth in spike-specific CD8+ and CD4+ T cell responses after vaccination. Total T cell responses may have been underestimated by the TCR breadth and depth analyses. Vaccine recipients surpassed placebo recipients in spike-specific TCR breadth.

Regarding treatment: roughly 18 received Ad26.COV2.S at low or high dose, single or two shots; about 5 received placebo; per-sample allocation not given. The samples were gathered on day 63 after the first injection of vaccine or placebo. This sequence originates from a person between 18 and 59 years old who received the Ad26.COV2.S COVID-19 vaccine or a placebo. The chain couples TRBV4-1 to TRBJ2-7, with 14 nucleotides matching TRBD2. Sequenced here: peripheral blood, sampled in a trial of Ad26.COV2.S vaccine versus placebo. CDR3 bases: TGCGCCAGCAGCCTTAGGACTAGCGGGGGGCTAGACTACTACGAGCAGTACTTC. It is translated as CASSLRTSGGLDYYEQYF.